Each of the 22 T cell receptor beta chains below was sequenced from the same sample in a study of CD8 T cells in ankylosing spondylitis. A single record per CDR3 protein comes from TCRdb applying MiXCR to the 5' RACE reads. Here the sample spans 300,000 to 350,000 distinct CDR3 sequences, roughly 12% being singletons. Sequencing input: blood, either unsorted or a sorted T cell fraction (not recorded which). The receptors originated from a female donor with ankylosing spondylitis or in good health (not recorded which).

This rearrangement joins TRBV5-1 to TRBJ2-4, with TRBD2 identical over 10 bases. Germline values: CDR1 SGHRS, CDR2 YFSETQ. This CDR3 region has 18 residues. V shed 2 bases and J 1 base; nucleotides not matched to a gene: 9. CDR3 sequence: CASSFSGGAKMAKNIQYF. The CDR3, as DNA: TGCGCCAGCAGCTTCAGCGGGGGGGCCAAAATGGCCAAAAACATTCAGTACTTC.

This clonotype was observed many times. CDR3 in amino acids: CSARETSGRITGELFF. The CDR3 DNA is TGCAGTGCTAGAGAGACTAGCGGGAGGATTACCGGGGAGCTGTTTTTT. V is TRBV20-1 and J is TRBJ2-2; TRBD2 matches at 13 bases. This CDR3 region has 16 residues. Germline V lookup: CDR1 DFQATT, CDR2 SNEGSKA (reference sequence). The J segment lost 5 bases and the V segment lost 0 bases, leaving 3 bases of the junction unmatched.

This clonotype was counted many times. The genes are TRBV28 and TRBJ2-1; D is undetermined. Germline V gene data show CDR1 as MDHEN and CDR2 as SYDVKM. The V and J ends lost 6 bases and 6 bases respectively, with 9 bases between them. The CDR3 consists of 12 residues. CDR3 residues: CASSPKANEQFF. In DNA, the CDR3 is TGTGCCAGCAGCCCAAAGGCCAATGAGCAGTTCTTC.

This clonotype was detected many times. The V gene is TRBV2, the J gene TRBJ1-1; 9 bases align to TRBD1. V lost 9 bases, J lost 5 bases, and 10 bases stayed unmatched. Per germline, CDR1 SNHLY and CDR2 FYNNEI. The length of the CDR3 is 14 residues. The CDR3 DNA sequence: TGTGCCAGTAGGACAGGGGAAGGAAGGACTGAAGCTTTCTTT. The encoded protein is CASRTGEGRTEAFF.

This clonotype was counted between two and nine times. The J gene is TRBJ1-5, the V gene TRBV18, with 7 bases matching TRBD1. CDR1 and CDR2 from the germline V gene are KGHSH and LQKENI. After removal of 1 base from V and 5 bases from J, the junction contained 2 bases not matched to a gene. The CDR3 runs to 14 residues. DNA of the CDR3: TGTGCCAGCTCACCACGACAGGGTCATCAGCCCCAGCATTTT. The encoded protein is CASSPRQGHQPQHF. The full variable domain, completed using reference TRBV18 and TRBJ1-5, is NAGVMQNPRHLVRRRGQEARLRCSPMKGHSHVYWYRQLPEEGLKFMVYLQKENIIDESGMPKERFSAEFPKEGPSILRIQQVVRGDSAAYFCASSPRQGHQPQHFGDGTRLSIL.

This clonotype was found many times. V and J are TRBV6-1 and TRBJ2-2, with D perhaps TRBD1 or TRBD2 (5 bases each). Germline values: CDR1 MNHNS, CDR2 SASEGT. The ends were cut back, 7 bases at V and 2 bases at J, with 11 bases in the middle. There are 14 residues in the CDR3. The CDR3 here is CASKGTLNTGELFF. Here the CDR3 DNA reads TGTGCCAGCAAGGGGACCCTTAACACCGGGGAGCTGTTTTTT.

This clonotype came up many times. V gene TRBV20-1 combines with J gene TRBJ2-4; the D gene could be TRBD1 or TRBD2 (5 bases each). Germline V CDR1 and CDR2: DFQATT, SNEGSKA (reference sequence). The CDR3 spans 15 residues. The ends were cut back, 5 bases at V and 7 bases at J, with 21 bases in the middle. The CDR3 spells CSAQRGTRGWNIQYF. The CDR3 coding sequence is TGCAGTGCTCAGAGGGGCACCCGAGGGTGGAACATTCAGTACTTC.

This clonotype occurred many times. The chain couples TRBV5-1 to TRBJ2-1; D is undetermined. Germline CDR1 and CDR2: SGHRS and YFSETQ. The CDR3 is 12 amino acids. Deletions cut 4 bases from V and 8 bases from J, with 10 bases between. The CDR3 sequence is CASSQRWDEQFF. The CDR3 coding sequence is TGCGCCAGCAGCCAACGATGGGATGAGCAGTTCTTC. Filled out from reference TRBV5-1 and TRBJ2-1, the complete variable domain reads KAGVTQTPRYLIKTRGQQVTLSCSPISGHRSVSWYQQTPGQGLQFLFEYFSETQRNKGNFPGRFSGRQFSNSRSEMNVSTLELGDSALYLCASSQRWDEQFFGPGTRLTVL.

The sample holds many counts of this clonotype. V gene TRBV4-3 combines with J gene TRBJ1-4; no reliable D call. This CDR3 is 17 amino acids long. The germline V gene has CDR1 LGHNA and CDR2 YSLEER. The germline V and J ends were trimmed by 0 bases and 6 bases, with 17 bases remaining between them. The CDR3 DNA is TGCGCCAGCAGCCAAGATATCCTGCGGCTCGGGCATGAAAAACTGTTTTTT. Its translation is CASSQDILRLGHEKLFF.

There are many counts of this clonotype. The chain carries TRBV19 and TRBJ1-5, with D unclear. V was pared by 3 bases and J by 0 bases, with 6 bases between. The CDR3 runs to 14 residues. CDR1 LNHDA and CDR2 SQIVND come from the germline V gene (reference sequence). The CDR3 coding sequence is TGTGCCAGTAGTATTATGGATAGCAATCAGCCCCAGCATTTT. Protein sequence: CASSIMDSNQPQHF.

This clonotype was observed at least ten times. The gene calls are TRBV5-1 and TRBJ2-2, with D uncertain. Trimming removed 4 bases from V and 4 bases from J, with 14 bases in between. This CDR3 is 15 amino acids long. Per germline, CDR1 SGHRS and CDR2 YFSETQ. This CDR3 reads CASSPIMASTGELFF. CDR3 in DNA: TGCGCCAGCAGCCCCATAATGGCAAGCACCGGGGAGCTGTTTTTT.

Ten or more counts support this clonotype. The chain is built from TRBV28 and TRBJ2-7; D is perhaps TRBD1 (6 bases). CDR3 length: 14 amino acids. The V gene's germline CDR1 is MDHEN and CDR2 SYDVKM. V was pared by 6 bases and J by 2 bases, with 14 bases between. CDR3 coding DNA: TGTGCCAGCAGCCTTCCGGGACAAACCTACGAGCAGTACTTC. Protein sequence: CASSLPGQTYEQYF.

In its sample, this clonotype was seen many times. The rearrangement uses TRBV20-1 and TRBJ2-7, with a weak D call TRBD2 (6 bases). The CDR3 contains 12 residues. Germline CDR1 and CDR2: DFQATT and SNEGSKA (reference sequence). The CDR3 region is CSFSAGGYEQYF. In nucleotides, the CDR3 is TGCAGCTTCAGTGCCGGGGGCTACGAGCAGTACTTC.

This clonotype was recorded at least ten times. The rearrangement uses TRBV5-1 and TRBJ1-1; 9 nucleotides align to TRBD1. The ends lost 7 bases at V and 5 bases at J; junction bases unmatched: 9. The CDR3 totals 14 residues. The V gene's germline CDR1 is SGHRS and CDR2 YFSETQ. The CDR3 sequence: CASQRDRAKTEAFF. CDR3 DNA sequence: TGCGCCAGCCAAAGGGACAGGGCTAAGACTGAAGCTTTCTTT.

This clonotype was seen a handful of times. The chain is built from TRBV7-2 and TRBJ1-4, with a weak D call TRBD1 (5 bases). Germline V gene sequence: CDR1 SGHTA, CDR2 FQGNSA. The CDR3 totals 14 residues. V gave up 1 base and J gave up 5 bases, with 8 bases separating them. CDR3 nucleotides: TGTGCCAGCAGCTTAGACAGGCGAAATGAAAAACTGTTTTTT. The encoded protein is CASSLDRRNEKLFF.

This clonotype was seen many times. The rearrangement uses TRBV5-1 and TRBJ2-1, with 9 bases lining up with TRBD1. Germline CDR1 reads SGHRS; CDR2 reads YFSETQ. The CDR3 is 15 amino acids. The V and J ends lost 3 bases and 3 bases, in that order; junction bases with no gene match: 4. CDR3 bases: TGCGCCAGCAGCTGGGAGACAGGGGGCTACAATGAGCAGTTCTTC. This codes for CASSWETGGYNEQFF.

This clonotype was counted once. The chain joins TRBV7-9 to TRBJ2-2; tentative D call: TRBD1 (7 bases). There are 13 residues in the CDR3. Germline CDR1 reads SEHNR; CDR2 reads FQNEAQ (reference sequence). V lost 5 bases and J lost 10, with 14 bases in between. The chain's CDR3 is CASSASGGSELFF. The CDR3 coding sequence is TGTGCCAGCAGCGCATCAGGGGGGTCGGAGCTGTTTTTT. The whole variable domain, filled in from reference TRBV7-9 and TRBJ2-2, reads DTGVSQNPRHKITKRGQNVTFRCDPISEHNRLYWYRQTLGQGPEFLTYFQNEAQLEKSRLLSDRFSAERPKGSFSTLEIQRTEQGDSAMYLCASSASGGSELFFGEGSRLTVL.

The table lists this clonotype with many counts. This rearrangement joins TRBV30 to TRBJ2-7; D might be TRBD1 (5 bases). CDR1 is GTSNPN and CDR2 is SVGIG in the germline V gene (reference sequence). Trimming cost V 1 base and J 8 bases, with 9 bases left between them. CDR3 length: 11 residues. The CDR3 bases are TGTGCCTGGAGTGCCTCGGACAAGCAGTACTTC. This codes for CAWSASDKQYF. Combining the CDR3 with reference TRBV30 and TRBJ2-7 gives the whole variable domain SQTIHQWPATLVQPVGSPLSLECTVEGTSNPNLYWYRQAAGRGLQLLFYSVGIGQISSEVPQNLSASRPQDRQFILSSKKLLLSDSGFYLCAWSASDKQYFGPGTRLTVT.

This clonotype was picked up many times. The chain carries TRBV7-8 and TRBJ2-6, with D perhaps TRBD2 (5 bases). The CDR3 length is 17 residues. V was cut by 1 base and J by 0 bases, with 10 bases left in between. Germline lookup yields CDR1 SGHVS and CDR2 FQNEAQ. The chain's CDR3 is CASSLVSGFSGANVLTF. The CDR3 DNA follows: TGTGCCAGCAGCTTAGTAAGCGGCTTCTCTGGGGCCAACGTCCTGACTTTC.

This clonotype occurred many times. The CDR3 nucleotides read TGCGCCAGCAGCTTGGTAGGGGAGAACACTGAAGCTTTCTTT. This gives the protein CASSLVGENTEAFF. The chain recombines TRBV5-1 with TRBJ1-1; D possibly corresponds to TRBD1 (5 bases). CDR1 SGHRS and CDR2 YFSETQ come from the germline V gene. CDR3 size: 14 residues. V was pared by 0 bases and J by 1 base, with 7 bases between.

This clonotype was seen at least ten times. This sequence joins TRBV6-5 and TRBJ2-7; no reliable D call. CDR1 is MNHEY and CDR2 is SVGAGI in the germline V gene. With 3 bases removed from V and 6 bases from J, the gap between germline ends came to 12 bases. The CDR3 has 13 residues. In DNA, the CDR3 is TGTGCCAGCAGTTATACCCGCTTGGCCGAGCAGTACTTC. This translates into CASSYTRLAEQYF.

This clonotype showed up just a few times. This sequence joins TRBV19 and TRBJ2-2, with unresolved D. Trimming took 4 bases from V and 1 from J, leaving 10 bases between them. The CDR3 is 15 residues long. Germline values: CDR1 LNHDA, CDR2 SQIVND (reference sequence). The CDR3 DNA reads TGTGCCAGTAGTACCCTAACACTGAACACCGGGGAGCTGTTTTTT. Translation: CASSTLTLNTGELFF.